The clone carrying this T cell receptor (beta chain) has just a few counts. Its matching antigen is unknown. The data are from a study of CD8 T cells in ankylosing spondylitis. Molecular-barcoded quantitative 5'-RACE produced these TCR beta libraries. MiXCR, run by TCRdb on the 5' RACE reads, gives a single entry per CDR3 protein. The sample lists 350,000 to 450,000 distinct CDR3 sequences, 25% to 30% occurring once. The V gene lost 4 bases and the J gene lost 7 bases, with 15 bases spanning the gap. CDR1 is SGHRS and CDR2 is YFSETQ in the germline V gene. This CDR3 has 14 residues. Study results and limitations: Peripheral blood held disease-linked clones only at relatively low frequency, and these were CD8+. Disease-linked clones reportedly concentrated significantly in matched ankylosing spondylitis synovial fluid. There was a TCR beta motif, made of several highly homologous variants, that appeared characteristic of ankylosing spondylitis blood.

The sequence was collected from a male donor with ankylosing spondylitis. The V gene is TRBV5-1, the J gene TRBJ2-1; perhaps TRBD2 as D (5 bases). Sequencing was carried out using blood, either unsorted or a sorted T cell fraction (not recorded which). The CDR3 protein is CASSRGASRNEQFF. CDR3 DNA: TGCGCCAGCAGCCGGGGAGCTAGCAGGAATGAGCAGTTCTTC.